The clone carrying this T cell receptor (beta chain) has more than one count but fewer than ten. What it binds is not known. These data are taken from a study of T-cell reconstitution after alpha-beta-depleted transplantation in children. The study's findings and limits: A year post-transplant, T-cell counts and diversity derived mostly from newly produced T cells.

Construction of the TCRbeta library involved unique molecular identifiers. TCRdb independently ran MiXCR on the PCR reads; one entry per CDR3 protein. The data contain some 600,000 distinct CDR3 sequences, under 15% of them seen just once; the ten biggest clones take up 2.2%. This TCR came from a male patient younger than 18 who had a stem cell transplant for acute myeloid leukemia, so the T cells may come from the graft donor. Specimen: PBMCs, mostly from graft donor cells, collected 360 days after TCRalphabeta/CD19-depleted stem cell transplant.

The CDR3 is CASSLAASGSHNEQFF. The DNA for the CDR3 is TGCGCCAGCAGCTTGGCGGCTAGCGGGAGCCACAATGAGCAGTTCTTC. The chain carries TRBV5-1 and TRBJ2-1, with TRBD2 matching 10 bases. CDR1 and CDR2 from the germline V gene are SGHRS and YFSETQ. This CDR3 has 16 residues. J was trimmed by 5 bases and V by 0 bases; bases with no gene match: 5. The full variable domain, in which reference TRBV5-1 and TRBJ2-1 provide the parts outside the CDR3, is KAGVTQTPRYLIKTRGQQVTLSCSPISGHRSVSWYQQTPGQGLQFLFEYFSETQRNKGNFPGRFSGRQFSNSRSEMNVSTLELGDSALYLCASSLAASGSHNEQFFGPGTRLTVL.